This TCR beta chain was sequenced for a study of T-cell reconstitution after alpha-beta-depleted transplantation in children. Study-level points and caveats: T-cell counts and diversity were attributed mostly to newly produced T cells one year after transplant.

It was with unique molecular identifiers that the TCRbeta library was prepared. TCRdb reprocessed the PCR reads with MiXCR, giving one entry per CDR3 protein. The table has 450,000 to 700,000 distinct CDR3 sequences, more than 20% seen once. The CDR3 runs 14 residues. V lost 3 bases, J lost 7 bases, and 19 bases lay in between. The germline V gene has CDR1 DFQATT and CDR2 SNEGSKA (reference sequence). On this clonotype itself: What it binds is unknown.

The V and J genes are TRBV20-1 and TRBJ2-7, with D perhaps being TRBD1 or TRBD2 (5 bases each). The receptor was derived from a boy in the first two years of life with Wiskott-Aldrich syndrome, due to receive a stem cell transplant. The sample in question was PBMCs, obtained before TCRalphabeta/CD19-depleted stem cell transplant. The CDR3 is CSASEGTGRWEQYF. CDR3 DNA: TGCAGTGCTAGTGAAGGGACCGGGCGGTGGGAGCAGTACTTC.